This T cell receptor beta chain was sequenced in a study of blood T cell repertoires in COVID-19. In the study overall: The samples span acute and convalescent COVID-19 from the United States, Italy and Spain. PBMCs, B-cell-depleted T cells, or T cells provided the cDNA or gDNA that made up the material.

Under the authors' procedure: Nucleated cell counts were estimated from reference gene primer amplification. Produced via immunoSEQ multiplex PCR; TCRdb's table is partial and in-frame only. The V and J calls and clone size are taken from that table; D and trimming were inferred from the DNA. There are roughly 380,000 clones in the sample; about 89% occur only once, and roughly 1.5% lies in the top ten. This clone was counted a single time. CDR3 length: 13 amino acids. The germline V gene encodes CDR1 LGHDT and CDR2 YNNKEL (reference sequence). V was trimmed by 5 bases and J by 4 bases, leaving 11 bases between them. Seattle patients were enrolled during active infection and followed longitudinally.

V usage is TRBV3-1 (or the pseudogene TRBV3-2) and J usage is TRBJ1-1, with a weak D call TRBD1 (5 bases). The sample taken for sequencing was peripheral blood. This receptor was identified in a woman aged 40 to 55 with COVID-19, enrolled during active disease. CDR3 loop: CASSLGGGTEAFF. The DNA for the CDR3 is TGTGCCAGCAGCTTGGGGGGGGGCACTGAAGCTTTCTTT.